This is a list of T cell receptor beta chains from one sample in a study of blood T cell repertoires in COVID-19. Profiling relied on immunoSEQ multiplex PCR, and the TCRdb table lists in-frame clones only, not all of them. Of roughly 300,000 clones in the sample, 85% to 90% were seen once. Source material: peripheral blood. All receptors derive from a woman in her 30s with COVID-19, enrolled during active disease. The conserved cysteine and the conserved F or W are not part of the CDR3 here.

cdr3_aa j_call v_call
ASTSQVLSGNTIY TRBJ1-3 TRBV5-6
ASSLTDGAYNEQF TRBJ2-1 TRBV7-3
ATSGRQASTDTQY TRBJ2-3 TRBV15
ASSLFTSGEKTQY TRBJ2-5 TRBV7-2
ASMTVMNTEAF TRBJ1-1 TRBV2
ASSFRRAVGAKNIQY TRBJ2-4 TRBV28
ASSYSRDRAYYTGELF TRBJ2-2 TRBV6-2/TRBV6-3
ASSSGPTSGVQETQY TRBJ2-5 TRBV7-9
AWRGSAYEQY TRBJ2-7 TRBV30
ASSRDRGRNQPQH TRBJ1-5 TRBV2
ASSVGASGLTDTQY TRBJ2-3 TRBV9
ASSELAGEYNEQF TRBJ2-1 TRBV5-1
ASSSRTGGLRGYT TRBJ1-2 TRBV6-2/TRBV6-3
ASSLGTSPNEQF TRBJ2-1 TRBV5-1
ASRRASGTETQY TRBJ2-5 TRBV2
ASSLAGDDQPQH TRBJ1-5 TRBV5-1
ASSPDRVYNEQF TRBJ2-1 TRBV28
ASSLDPGGNYGYT TRBJ1-2 TRBV4-2
ASSPTSPGNEQF TRBJ2-1 TRBV7-9
ASSSMRRDTQY TRBJ2-3 TRBV6-5
ASSFLNYGYT TRBJ1-2 TRBV12-3/TRBV12-4
AISQGHGYT TRBJ1-2 TRBV10-3
ASSQDLRGAEDGYT TRBJ1-2 TRBV4-2
ASSVRGGASGSGNEQF TRBJ2-1 TRBV5-1
ASSQPTGGLETQY TRBJ2-5 TRBV5-4
ASSEGAGIYEQY TRBJ2-7 TRBV2
ASSLNAGSGNTIY TRBJ1-3 TRBV7-2
ASSPGLTNQPQH TRBJ1-5 TRBV4-2
ASSNDRGPVNYGYT TRBJ1-2 TRBV4-1
ASSLGQGISYEQY TRBJ2-7 TRBV4-1
ASSVGLLRDEQF TRBJ2-1 TRBV2
ATSTRTGGGAEAF TRBJ1-1 TRBV15
ASSPATSGYGTQY TRBJ2-3 TRBV5-4
ASKGIQGVGTEAF TRBJ1-1 TRBV5-1
ASSLFTGVTNEKLF TRBJ1-4 TRBV28
ASTWTGGGSQAF TRBJ1-1 TRBV6-6
ASSFAGTGFSGNTIY TRBJ1-3 TRBV5-1
ASSARDREVSPLH TRBJ1-6 TRBV2
ASSAWDSPKGEAF TRBJ1-1 TRBV3-1/TRBV3-2
ASSTTGQGNYGYT TRBJ1-2 TRBV19
ASTIKGGIKPLETQY TRBJ2-3 TRBV7-9
ASSGQGTDTQY TRBJ2-3 TRBV19
ASSSPGQNTEAF TRBJ1-1 TRBV5-6
ASRGVAPGLAGGTSYNEQF TRBJ2-1 TRBV5-1
ASSTPGGADYGYT TRBJ1-2 TRBV19
ASSEAGRASGVQF TRBJ2-1 TRBV6-1
ASNIGRGGGGKLF TRBJ1-4 TRBV19
ASSFGLTGELF TRBJ2-2 TRBV27
ASSERQNQPQH TRBJ1-5 TRBV7-9
ASSERRGVITEAF TRBJ1-1 TRBV2
ASRGRADTQY TRBJ2-3 TRBV2
ASSLVPGAGANVLT TRBJ2-6 TRBV7-9
ASSPGRNIQY TRBJ2-4 TRBV2
AWSGLMGAGYTEAF TRBJ1-1 TRBV30
ASSYSGLEGLDEQF TRBJ2-1 TRBV6-2/TRBV6-3